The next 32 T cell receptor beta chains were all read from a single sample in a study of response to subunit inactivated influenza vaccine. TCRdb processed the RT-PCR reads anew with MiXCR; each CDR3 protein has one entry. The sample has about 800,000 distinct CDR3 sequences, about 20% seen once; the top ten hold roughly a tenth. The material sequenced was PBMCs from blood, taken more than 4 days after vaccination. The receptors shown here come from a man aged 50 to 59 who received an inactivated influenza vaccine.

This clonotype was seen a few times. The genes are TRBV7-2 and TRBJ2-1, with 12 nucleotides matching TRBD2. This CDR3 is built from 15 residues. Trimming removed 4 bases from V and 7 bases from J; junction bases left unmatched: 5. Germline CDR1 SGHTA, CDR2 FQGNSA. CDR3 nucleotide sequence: TGTGCCAGCAGCTGGCTAGCGGGAGGGCGTAATGAGCAGTTCTTC. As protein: CASSWLAGGRNEQFF.

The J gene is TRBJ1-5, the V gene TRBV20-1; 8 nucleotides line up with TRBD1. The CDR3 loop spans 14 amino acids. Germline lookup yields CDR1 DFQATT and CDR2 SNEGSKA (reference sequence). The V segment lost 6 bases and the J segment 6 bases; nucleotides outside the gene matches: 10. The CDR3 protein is CSALDRGLFQPQHF. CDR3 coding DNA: TGCAGTGCCCTAGACAGGGGATTGTTTCAGCCCCAGCATTTT.

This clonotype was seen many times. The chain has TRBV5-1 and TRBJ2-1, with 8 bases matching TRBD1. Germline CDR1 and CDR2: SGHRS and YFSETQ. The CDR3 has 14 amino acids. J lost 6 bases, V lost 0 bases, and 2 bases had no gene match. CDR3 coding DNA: TGCGCCAGCAGCTTGGGGACAGGGTTCAATGAGCAGTTCTTC. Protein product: CASSLGTGFNEQFF.

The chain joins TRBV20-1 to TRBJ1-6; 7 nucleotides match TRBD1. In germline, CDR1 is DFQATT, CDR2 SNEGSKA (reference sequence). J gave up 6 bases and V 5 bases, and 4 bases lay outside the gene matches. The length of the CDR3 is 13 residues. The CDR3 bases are TGCAGTGCTGCAGGGGGGGGTAATTCACCCCTCCACTTT. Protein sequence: CSAAGGGNSPLHF.

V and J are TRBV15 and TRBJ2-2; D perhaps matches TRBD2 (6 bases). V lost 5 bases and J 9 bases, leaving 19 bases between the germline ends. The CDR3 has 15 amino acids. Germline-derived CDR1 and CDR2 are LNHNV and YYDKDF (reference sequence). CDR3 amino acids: CATSGGTVGNWELFF. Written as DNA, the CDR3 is TGTGCCACCAGCGGCGGGACGGTCGGAAACTGGGAGCTGTTTTTT.

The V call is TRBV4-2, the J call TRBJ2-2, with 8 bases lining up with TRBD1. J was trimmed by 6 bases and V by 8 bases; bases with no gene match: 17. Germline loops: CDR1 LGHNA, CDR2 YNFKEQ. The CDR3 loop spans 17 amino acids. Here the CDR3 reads CASSVVQGVDKSGELFF. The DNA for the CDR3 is TGTGCCAGCTCGGTCGTACAGGGGGTCGATAAGTCCGGGGAGCTGTTTTTT.

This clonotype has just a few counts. CDR3 DNA sequence: TGTGCCAGCAGTTTTGCGGGGGGGTTCCAAGAGACCCAGTACTTC. It encodes CASSFAGGFQETQYF. V and J are TRBV12-3 or TRBV12-4 and TRBJ2-5; 9 bases map to TRBD2. V lost 3 bases and J lost 1; bases outside the gene matches: 3. This CDR3 contains 15 residues.

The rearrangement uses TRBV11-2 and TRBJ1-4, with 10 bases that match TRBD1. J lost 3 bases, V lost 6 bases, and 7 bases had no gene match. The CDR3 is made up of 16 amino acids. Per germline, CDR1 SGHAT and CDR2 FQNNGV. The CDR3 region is CASSYGTGASNEKLFF. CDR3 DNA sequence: TGTGCCAGCAGTTATGGGACAGGGGCGTCTAATGAAAAACTGTTTTTT.

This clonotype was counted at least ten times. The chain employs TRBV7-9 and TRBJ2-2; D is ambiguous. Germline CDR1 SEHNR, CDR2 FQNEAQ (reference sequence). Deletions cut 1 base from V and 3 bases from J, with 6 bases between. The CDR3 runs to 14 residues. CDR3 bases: TGTGCCAGCAGCTTAGGGTCATACACCGGGGAGCTGTTTTTT. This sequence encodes CASSLGSYTGELFF. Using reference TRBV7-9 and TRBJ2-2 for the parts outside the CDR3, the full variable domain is DTGVSQNPRHKITKRGQNVTFRCDPISEHNRLYWYRQTLGQGPEFLTYFQNEAQLEKSRLLSDRFSAERPKGSFSTLEIQRTEQGDSAMYLCASSLGSYTGELFFGEGSRLTVL.

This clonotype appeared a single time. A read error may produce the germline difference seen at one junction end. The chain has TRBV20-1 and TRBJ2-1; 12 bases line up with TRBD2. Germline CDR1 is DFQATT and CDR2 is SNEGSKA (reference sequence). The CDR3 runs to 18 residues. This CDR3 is CCARGASGRVILYNEQFF. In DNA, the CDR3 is TGCTGTGCTAGAGGTGCTAGCGGGAGGGTGATATTGTACAATGAGCAGTTCTTC.

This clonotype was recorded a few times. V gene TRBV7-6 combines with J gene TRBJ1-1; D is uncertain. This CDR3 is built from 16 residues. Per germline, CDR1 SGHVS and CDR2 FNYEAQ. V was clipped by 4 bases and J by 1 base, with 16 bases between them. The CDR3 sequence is CASSSPQAGSNTEAFF. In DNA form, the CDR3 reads TGTGCCAGCAGCTCCCCCCAGGCAGGTTCGAACACTGAAGCTTTCTTT.

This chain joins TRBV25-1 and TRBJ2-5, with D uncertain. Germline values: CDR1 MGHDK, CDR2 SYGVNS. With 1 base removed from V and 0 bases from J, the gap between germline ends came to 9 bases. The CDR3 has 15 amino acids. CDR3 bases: TGTGCCAGCAGTGAATCGACCCGGTACCAAGAGACCCAGTACTTC. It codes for CASSESTRYQETQYF.

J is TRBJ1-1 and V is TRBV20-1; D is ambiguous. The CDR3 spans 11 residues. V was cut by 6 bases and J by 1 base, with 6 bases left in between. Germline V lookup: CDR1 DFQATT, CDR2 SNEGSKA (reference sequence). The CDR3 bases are TGCAGTGCCATGGGGAACACTGAAGCTTTCTTT. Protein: CSAMGNTEAFF.

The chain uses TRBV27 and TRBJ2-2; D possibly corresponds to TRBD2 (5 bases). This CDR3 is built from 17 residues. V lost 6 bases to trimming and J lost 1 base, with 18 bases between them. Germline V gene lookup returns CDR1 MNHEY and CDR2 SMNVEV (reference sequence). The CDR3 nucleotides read TGTGCCAGCAGACTCTCCCTCGGGGAACTGAACACCGGGGAGCTGTTTTTT. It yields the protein CASRLSLGELNTGELFF.

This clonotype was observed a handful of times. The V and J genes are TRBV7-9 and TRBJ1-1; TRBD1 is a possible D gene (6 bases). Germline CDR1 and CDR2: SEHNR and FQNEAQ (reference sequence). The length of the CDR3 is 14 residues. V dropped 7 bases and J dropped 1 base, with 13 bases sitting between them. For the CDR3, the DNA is TGTGCCAGCACTTACGGGACAACGAACACTGAAGCTTTCTTT. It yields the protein CASTYGTTNTEAFF.

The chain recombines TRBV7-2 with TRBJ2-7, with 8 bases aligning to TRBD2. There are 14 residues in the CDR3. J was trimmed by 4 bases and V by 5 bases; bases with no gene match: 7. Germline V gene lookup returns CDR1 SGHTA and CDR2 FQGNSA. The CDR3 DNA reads TGTGCCAGCAGCACGGGACTAGAACGATACGAGCAGTACTTC. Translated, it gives CASSTGLERYEQYF.

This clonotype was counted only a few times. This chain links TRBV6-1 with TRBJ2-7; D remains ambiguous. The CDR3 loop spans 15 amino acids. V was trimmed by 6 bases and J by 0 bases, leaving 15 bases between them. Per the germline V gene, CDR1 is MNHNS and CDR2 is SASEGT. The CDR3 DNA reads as TGTGCCAGCAGGAAAGGGCAGCTCGACTCCTACGAGCAGTACTTC. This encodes CASRKGQLDSYEQYF.

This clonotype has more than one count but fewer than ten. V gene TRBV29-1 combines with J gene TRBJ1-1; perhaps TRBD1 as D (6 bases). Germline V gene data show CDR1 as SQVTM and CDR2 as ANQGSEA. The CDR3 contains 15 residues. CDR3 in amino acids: CRISGYGGPNTEAFF. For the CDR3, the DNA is TGCAGGATCAGCGGTTATGGGGGCCCGAACACTGAAGCTTTCTTT.

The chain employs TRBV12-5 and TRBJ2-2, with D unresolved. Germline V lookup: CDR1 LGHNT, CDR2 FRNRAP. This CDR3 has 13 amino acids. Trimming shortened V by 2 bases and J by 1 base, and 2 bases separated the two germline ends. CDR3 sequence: CASGLKNTGELFF. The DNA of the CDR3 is TGTGCTAGTGGTTTGAAGAACACCGGGGAGCTGTTTTTT. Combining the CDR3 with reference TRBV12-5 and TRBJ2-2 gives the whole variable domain DARVTQTPRHKVTEMGQEVTMRCQPILGHNTVFWYRQTMMQGLELLAYFRNRAPLDDSGMPKDRFSAEMPDATLATLKIQPSEPRDSAVYFCASGLKNTGELFFGEGSRLTVL.

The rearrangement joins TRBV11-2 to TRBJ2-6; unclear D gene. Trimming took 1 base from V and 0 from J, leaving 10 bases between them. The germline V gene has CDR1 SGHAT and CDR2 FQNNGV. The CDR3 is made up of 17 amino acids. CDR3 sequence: CASSLVSMVSGANVLTF. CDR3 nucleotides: TGTGCCAGCAGCTTAGTGTCCATGGTCTCTGGGGCCAACGTCCTGACTTTC.

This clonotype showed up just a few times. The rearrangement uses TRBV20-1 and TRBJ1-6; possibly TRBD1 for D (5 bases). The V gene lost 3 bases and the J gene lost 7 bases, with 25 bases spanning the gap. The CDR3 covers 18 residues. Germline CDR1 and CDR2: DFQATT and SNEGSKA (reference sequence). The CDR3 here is CSASFQGRHAIGNSPLHF. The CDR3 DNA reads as TGCAGTGCTAGTTTTCAGGGAAGGCACGCAATTGGGAATTCACCCCTCCACTTT.

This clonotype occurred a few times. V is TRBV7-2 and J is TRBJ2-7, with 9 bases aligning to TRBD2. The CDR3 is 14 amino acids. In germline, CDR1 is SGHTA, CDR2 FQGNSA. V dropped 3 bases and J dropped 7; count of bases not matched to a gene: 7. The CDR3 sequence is CASSLGGGAEEQYF. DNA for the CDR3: TGTGCCAGCAGCTTGGGCGGGGGGGCGGAAGAGCAGTACTTC.

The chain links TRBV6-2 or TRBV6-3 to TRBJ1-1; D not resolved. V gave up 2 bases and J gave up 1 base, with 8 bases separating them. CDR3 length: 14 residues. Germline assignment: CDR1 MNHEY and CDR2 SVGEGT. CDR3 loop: CASSYLFGNTEAFF. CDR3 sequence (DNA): TGTGCCAGCAGTTACCTTTTCGGGAACACTGAAGCTTTCTTT.

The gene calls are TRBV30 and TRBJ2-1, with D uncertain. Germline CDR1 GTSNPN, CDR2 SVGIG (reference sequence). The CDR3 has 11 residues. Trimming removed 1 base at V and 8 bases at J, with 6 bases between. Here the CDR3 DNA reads TGTGCCTGGAGTGGCGCGGATGAGCAGTTCTTC. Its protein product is CAWSGADEQFF.

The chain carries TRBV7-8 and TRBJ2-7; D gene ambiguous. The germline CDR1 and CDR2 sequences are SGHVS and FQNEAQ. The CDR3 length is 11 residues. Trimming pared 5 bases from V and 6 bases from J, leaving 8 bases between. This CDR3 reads CASSKNSEQYF. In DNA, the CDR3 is TGTGCCAGCAGCAAAAACAGCGAGCAGTACTTC.

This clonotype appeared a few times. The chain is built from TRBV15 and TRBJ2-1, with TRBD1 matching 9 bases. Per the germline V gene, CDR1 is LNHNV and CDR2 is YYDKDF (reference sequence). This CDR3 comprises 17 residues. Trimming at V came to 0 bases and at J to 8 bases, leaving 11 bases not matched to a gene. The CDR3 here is CATSRESSWDREDEQFF. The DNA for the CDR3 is TGTGCCACCAGCAGAGAAAGTTCTTGGGACAGGGAAGATGAGCAGTTCTTC.

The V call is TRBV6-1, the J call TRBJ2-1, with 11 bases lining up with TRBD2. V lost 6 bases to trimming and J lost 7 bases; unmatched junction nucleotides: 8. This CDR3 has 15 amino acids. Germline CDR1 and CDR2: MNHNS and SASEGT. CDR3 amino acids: CASRGGGTSGNEQFF. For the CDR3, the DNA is TGTGCCAGCAGGGGCGGGGGGACTAGCGGAAATGAGCAGTTCTTC.

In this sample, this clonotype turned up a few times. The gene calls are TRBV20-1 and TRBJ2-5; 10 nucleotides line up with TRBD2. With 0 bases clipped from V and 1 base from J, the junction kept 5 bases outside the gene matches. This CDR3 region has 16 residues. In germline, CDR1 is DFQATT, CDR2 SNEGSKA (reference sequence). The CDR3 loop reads CSARDHWTSGQETQYF. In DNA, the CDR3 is TGCAGTGCTAGAGATCATTGGACTAGCGGCCAAGAGACCCAGTACTTC.

Here the CDR3 DNA reads TGTGCCAGCAGCCAAGAACATCTAGCGGTGTACAATGAGCAGTTCTTC. Protein sequence: CASSQEHLAVYNEQFF. The J gene is TRBJ2-1, the V gene TRBV4-2; 7 bases map to TRBD2. J gave up 4 bases and V 0 bases, and 6 bases lay outside the gene matches. Germline-derived CDR1 and CDR2 are LGHNA and YNFKEQ. The CDR3 loop spans 16 amino acids.

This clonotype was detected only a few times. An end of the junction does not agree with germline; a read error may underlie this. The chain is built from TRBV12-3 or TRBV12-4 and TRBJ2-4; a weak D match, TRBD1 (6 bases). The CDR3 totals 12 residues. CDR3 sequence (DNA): TGTGCCAGCAGTATCACCGGGACACCGGGGCACTTC. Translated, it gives CASSITGTPGHF.

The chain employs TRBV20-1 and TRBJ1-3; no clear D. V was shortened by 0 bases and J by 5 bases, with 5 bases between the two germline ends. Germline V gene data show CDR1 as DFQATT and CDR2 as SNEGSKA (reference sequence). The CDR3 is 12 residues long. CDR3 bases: TGCAGTGCTAGAGATTGGAGAAACACCATATATTTT. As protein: CSARDWRNTIYF.

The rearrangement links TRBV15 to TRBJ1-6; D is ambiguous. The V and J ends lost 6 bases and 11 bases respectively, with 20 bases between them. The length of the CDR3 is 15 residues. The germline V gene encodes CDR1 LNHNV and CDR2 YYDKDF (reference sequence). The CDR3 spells CATRFSTLPGTPLHF. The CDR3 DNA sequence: TGTGCCACCAGGTTTAGTACGCTCCCGGGGACACCCCTCCACTTT.